This is a list of T cell receptor beta chains from one sample in a study of cytomegalovirus exposure and HLA in healthy donors. Using immunoSEQ multiplex PCR, the repertoire was profiled, and TCRdb retains in-frame clones only, with some absent. Here the sample spans 90,000 to 150,000 clones, approximately 79% being singletons. The sequencing input was PBMCs. These receptors all stem from a man between 50 and 59 years old in good health and CMV-seropositive. CDR3s include the opening cysteine and the closing phenylalanine or tryptophan. A D gene is named only where the DNA matches it firmly. A clone size is listed for some rows: how often the clone was seen (once, few, many), or a class if it is expanded.

J | D | V | size | CDR3 | DNA
TRBJ2-5 | - | TRBV5-1 | - | CASSLTEETQYF | TGCGCCAGCAGCTTGACTGAAGAGACCCAGTACTTC
TRBJ2-1 | - | TRBV5-1 | - | CASSPSSRSFNEQFF | TGCGCCAGCAGCCCCTCGTCGCGTTCCTTCAATGAGCAGTTCTTC
TRBJ2-7 | - | TRBV6-5 | - | CASSSVSRRYEQYF | TGTGCCAGCAGTTCGGTCTCGAGGCGGTACGAGCAGTACTTC
TRBJ2-2 | TRBD2 | TRBV11-2 | few | CASSSDGSGRAGTGELFF | TGTGCCAGCAGCTCAGACGGTAGCGGGAGGGCCGGGACCGGGGAGCTGTTTTTT
TRBJ2-7 | TRBD1 | TRBV18 | - | CASSRDSSYEQYF | TGTGCCAGCTCACGGGACAGCTCATACGAGCAGTACTTC
TRBJ2-6 | - | TRBV6-5 | - | CASRSDITGANVLTF | TGTGCCAGCAGGTCCGACATTACAGGGGCCAACGTCCTGACTTTC
TRBJ1-6 | - | TRBV5-4 | once | CASRRDFSSSYNSPLHF | TGTGCCAGCAGACGGGACTTTTCGAGCTCCTATAATTCACCCCTCCACTTT
TRBJ1-2 | - | TRBV6-6 | - | CASMEGGNRYGYTF | TGTGCCAGCATGGAGGGTGGCAACCGCTATGGCTACACCTTC
TRBJ2-7 | TRBD1 | TRBV6-5 | few | CASSPGTGGAYEQYF | TGTGCCAGCAGTCCCGGGACAGGGGGTGCCTACGAGCAGTACTTC
TRBJ1-2 | - | TRBV9 | - | CASSTQGSNYGYTF | TGTGCCAGCAGTACACAGGGTTCTAACTATGGCTACACCTTC
TRBJ2-3 | - | TRBV7-2 | - | CASSSPRSTDTQYF | TGTGCCAGCAGCTCCCCCAGAAGCACAGATACGCAGTATTTT
TRBJ2-3 | TRBD2 | TRBV2 | - | CASRGTSGSPDTQYF | TGTGCCAGCAGGGGGACTAGCGGGAGTCCAGATACGCAGTATTTT
TRBJ2-7 | - | TRBV27 | once | CASSFGSSPYEQYF | TGTGCCAGCAGTTTTGGGAGCAGCCCCTACGAGCAGTACTTC
TRBJ1-6 | - | TRBV19 | - | CASSTVSRSPLHF | TGTGCCAGTAGTACCGTCTCCCGTTCACCCCTCCACTTT
TRBJ2-5 | TRBD2 | TRBV2 | few | CASSEKKGLALETQYF | TGTGCCAGCAGTGAAAAAAAAGGACTAGCACTTGAGACCCAGTACTTC
TRBJ1-4 | TRBD1 | TRBV29-1 | once | CSAGTGDEKLFF | TGCAGCGCCGGGACAGGGGATGAAAAACTGTTTTTT
TRBJ1-1 | - | TRBV19 | - | CASSIDLTGPEAFF | TGTGCCAGTAGTATAGATCTCACGGGTCCTGAAGCTTTCTTT
TRBJ2-7 | TRBD1 | TRBV19 | - | CASSFATGPDLYEQYF | TGTGCCAGTAGTTTCGCGACAGGGCCCGACCTCTACGAGCAGTACTTC
TRBJ1-5 | - | TRBV7-9 | - | CASSTQERQPQHF | TGTGCCAGCAGCACACAGGAGAGACAGCCCCAGCATTTT
TRBJ1-1 | - | TRBV20-1 | - | CSTTRTFEGFF | TGCAGTACTACACGGACATTTGAAGGTTTCTTT
TRBJ2-7 | - | TRBV5-8 | - | CASSRRGSSYEQYF | TGTGCCAGCAGCCGAAGGGGGAGCTCCTACGAGCAGTACTTC
TRBJ1-1 | TRBD1 | TRBV6-5 | - | CASSSHFTTGGTEAFF | TGTGCCAGCAGTTCCCACTTTACGACAGGGGGAACTGAAGCTTTCTTT
TRBJ1-2 | - | TRBV7-6 | - | CASSLDGLNYGYTF | TGTGCCAGCAGCTTAGATGGGCTGAACTATGGCTACACCTTC
TRBJ1-2 | TRBD1 | TRBV11-1 | - | CASQTGGDGYTF | TGCGCCAGCCAGACAGGGGGCGATGGCTACACCTTC
TRBJ2-7 | TRBD1 | TRBV4-1 | - | CASSRPGQDREYEQYF | TGCGCCAGCAGCCGGCCGGGACAGGATAGAGAGTACGAGCAGTACTTC
TRBJ1-5 | - | TRBV5-8 | - | CASSWGGSYQPQHF | TGTGCCAGCAGCTGGGGAGGCAGTTATCAGCCCCAGCATTTT
TRBJ2-2 | TRBD2 | TRBV4-2 | - | CASSLAGGSTTGELFF | TGTGCCAGCAGCTTAGCGGGAGGAAGCACCACCGGGGAGCTGTTTTTT
TRBJ2-7 | TRBD2 | TRBV29-1 | - | CSVEDSGTAGGVYEQYF | TGCAGCGTTGAAGATTCGGGTACAGCGGGAGGGGTCTACGAGCAGTACTTC
TRBJ2-1 | TRBD2 | TRBV29-1 | - | CSVAGTSGDNEQFF | TGCAGCGTAGCAGGGACTAGCGGGGACAATGAGCAGTTCTTC
TRBJ2-6 | - | TRBV5-5 | - | CASTTASGANVLTF | TGTGCCAGCACCACCGCTAGTGGGGCCAACGTCCTGACTTTC
TRBJ2-1 | - | TRBV6-4 | few | CASSDSEGYNEQFF | TGTGCCAGCAGTGACTCGGAGGGCTACAATGAGCAGTTCTTC
TRBJ1-4 | - | TRBV2 | - | CASSDRTPDEKLFF | TGTGCCAGCAGTGACAGGACTCCGGACGAAAAACTGTTTTTT
TRBJ2-3 | TRBD2 | TRBV7-2 | - | CASSRGGASDTQYF | TGTGCCAGCAGCCGCGGGGGGGCCTCAGATACGCAGTATTTT
TRBJ2-7 | - | TRBV10-3 | - | CATRLGQVDEQYF | TGTGCCACCCGTCTGGGGCAGGTCGACGAGCAGTACTTC
TRBJ1-1 | - | TRBV6-5 | once | CASSPEGADTEAFF | TGTGCCAGCAGCCCCGAAGGGGCGGACACTGAAGCTTTCTTT
TRBJ2-7 | - | TRBV15 | - | CATSRDSRVEQYF | TGTGCCACCAGCAGAGATAGCCGGGTGGAGCAGTACTTC
TRBJ1-1 | - | TRBV11-2 | - | CASSLEGRYTEAFF | TGTGCCAGCAGCTTAGAGGGCAGGTACACTGAAGCTTTCTTT
TRBJ2-5 | - | TRBV7-6 | - | CASSLVGALETQYF | TGTGCCAGCAGCTTAGTGGGGGCCCTAGAGACCCAGTACTTC
TRBJ1-5 | - | TRBV29-1 | - | CSVGDRSNQPQHF | TGCAGCGTTGGCGACAGGAGCAATCAGCCCCAGCATTTT
TRBJ2-7 | - | TRBV15 | - | CATSRELGHYEQYF | TGTGCCACCAGCAGAGAATTGGGACACTACGAGCAGTACTTC
TRBJ2-5 | TRBD2 | TRBV5-6 | - | CASSLLAGQETQYF | TGTGCCAGCAGCTTGTTAGCGGGCCAAGAGACCCAGTACTTC
TRBJ1-5 | - | TRBV2 | - | CASSEGQDVQPQHF | TGTGCCAGCAGTGAAGGTCAGGATGTCCAGCCCCAGCATTTT
TRBJ1-1 | - | TRBV7-9 | - | CASSWGGSLNTEAFF | TGTGCCAGCAGTTGGGGAGGGAGCTTGAACACTGAAGCTTTCTTT
TRBJ1-5 | TRBD1 | TRBV18 | - | CASSPPYQGAHQPQHF | TGTGCCAGCTCACCACCGTACCAGGGGGCCCATCAGCCCCAGCATTTT
TRBJ2-1 | - | TRBV27 | - | CASSHLQERDNEQFF | TGTGCCAGCAGCCACTTACAGGAGAGAGACAATGAGCAGTTCTTC
TRBJ2-5 | - | TRBV5-1 | - | CASSWGRGGPETQYF | TGCGCCAGCAGCTGGGGTAGGGGGGGGCCAGAGACCCAGTACTTC
TRBJ2-2 | TRBD2 | TRBV7-2 | - | CASSPTSGTNTGELFF | TGTGCCAGCAGCCCTACTAGCGGGACTAACACCGGGGAGCTGTTTTTT